Following are 13 T cell receptor beta chains from one sample sequenced in a study of T cell repertoires in cytomegalovirus infection. Which antigens these TCRs recognize remains unknown. From the reads, TCRdb called clonotypes with MiXCR, one entry per CDR3 protein. The sample consists of a few hundred thousand distinct CDR3 sequences, just under 40% of them appearing once. Material: cultured PBMCs, obtained from culture after CMV antigen stimulation. Receptor source: a human donor in good health (CMV status not recorded). Some clones in this sample may be carry-over from other donors' samples.

This clonotype was counted between two and nine times. The chain carries TRBV5-5 and TRBJ2-7; D may be TRBD1 (6 bases). This CDR3 region has 15 residues. From germline, CDR1 is SGHKS and CDR2 YYEKEE (reference sequence). Trimming removed 4 bases at V and 0 bases at J, with 14 bases between. The CDR3 sequence: CASSQAGTRSYEQYF. The CDR3 nucleotides read TGTGCCAGCAGCCAGGCCGGGACACGCTCCTACGAGCAGTACTTC.

This clonotype has a handful of counts. V and J are TRBV12-5 and TRBJ1-1; D is uncertain. Germline values: CDR1 LGHNT, CDR2 FRNRAP. V was pared by 3 bases and J by 8 bases, with 10 bases between. The CDR3 is made up of 12 amino acids. CDR3 residues: CASGFEGREAFF. The CDR3, as DNA: TGTGCTAGTGGTTTTGAGGGTAGGGAAGCTTTCTTT.

The chain employs TRBV30 and TRBJ2-5, with D maybe TRBD2 (6 bases). CDR1 is GTSNPN and CDR2 is SVGIG in the germline V gene (reference sequence). The V and J ends lost 8 bases and 5 bases respectively, with 18 bases between them. The CDR3 length is 13 residues. CDR3 in DNA: TGTGCCCTCTCACTGGGGGGAGCGGAGACCCAGTACTTC. Encoded protein: CALSLGGAETQYF.

The table lists this clonotype with a few counts. The chain carries TRBV4-1 and TRBJ1-4; 9 bases match TRBD1. After removal of 4 bases from V and 9 bases from J, the junction contained 9 bases not matched to a gene. Germline assignment: CDR1 MGHRA and CDR2 YSYEKL. This CDR3 has 15 residues. CDR3 region: CASSPPGQGLKKLFF. In DNA form, the CDR3 reads TGCGCCAGCAGCCCTCCGGGACAGGGTTTGAAAAAACTGTTTTTT.

In this sample, this clonotype turned up a few times. The CDR3 coding sequence is TGTGCCAGCAGCTCACGTGAGATGACCTACGAGCAGTACTTC. Protein product: CASSSREMTYEQYF. The chain is built from TRBV7-2 and TRBJ2-7, with D uncertain. The ends were cut back, 4 bases at V and 2 bases at J, with 12 bases in the middle. Germline V gene data show CDR1 as SGHTA and CDR2 as FQGNSA. The CDR3 runs 14 residues.

V is TRBV19 and J is TRBJ1-6, with D hard to call. Trimming shortened V by 1 base and J by 7 bases, and 11 bases separated the two germline ends. The CDR3 spans 15 residues. Germline V lookup: CDR1 LNHDA, CDR2 SQIVND (reference sequence). DNA of the CDR3: TGTGCCAGTAGTATAGGAGATCATTGGAATTCACCCCTCCACTTT. Translating it yields CASSIGDHWNSPLHF.

This sequence joins TRBV12-3 or TRBV12-4 and TRBJ2-3, with D tentatively TRBD2 (6 bases). The CDR3 contains 16 residues. Trimming cost V 6 bases and J 2 bases, with 18 bases left between them. The CDR3 is CASSPPAGRNTDTQYF. The CDR3 DNA is TGTGCCAGCAGCCCCCCCGCGGGGCGCAACACAGATACGCAGTATTTT.

This chain connects TRBV7-2 to TRBJ1-3; no firm D call. The CDR3 extends over 15 amino acids. CDR1 and CDR2 (germline): SGHTA, FQGNSA. V was cut by 5 bases and J by 0 bases, with 11 bases left in between. The CDR3 DNA sequence: TGTGCCAGCAGCCCCCTGATCTACTCTGGAAACACCATATATTTT. It is translated as CASSPLIYSGNTIYF.

On this clonotype: A junction boundary mismatches the germline segment, possibly from a read error. The rearrangement links TRBV12-3 or TRBV12-4 to TRBJ2-7; D unresolved. The CDR3 spans 12 residues. The CDR3 here is CASSLDGRDKSF. CDR3 nucleotides: TGTGCCAGCAGCCTGGACGGACGAGACAAAAGCTTC.

This chain uses TRBV4-2 with TRBJ2-7; the D is unclear. Trimming took 4 bases from V and 2 from J, leaving 18 bases between them. The germline V gene encodes CDR1 LGHNA and CDR2 YNFKEQ. The CDR3 is 16 residues long. This CDR3 reads CASSLRVADPPYEQYF. CDR3 DNA: TGTGCCAGCAGCCTAAGAGTGGCTGATCCTCCCTACGAGCAGTACTTC.

This chain uses TRBV25-1 with TRBJ1-1; TRBD1 is a possible D gene (5 bases). This CDR3 has 11 residues. The germline CDR1 and CDR2 sequences are MGHDK and SYGVNS. V was shortened by 3 bases and J by 9 bases, with 8 bases between the two germline ends. The CDR3 reads CASSDPGQAFF. The CDR3 bases are TGTGCCAGCAGTGATCCAGGGCAAGCTTTCTTT.

This clonotype was observed a handful of times. The CDR3 DNA follows: TGCAGTGCGCGCCTAGGCCCTAGCGGGAGGGACAATGAGCAGTTCTTC. This codes for CSARLGPSGRDNEQFF. V gene TRBV20-1 combines with J gene TRBJ2-1, with 12 bases that match TRBD2. Germline V CDR1 and CDR2: DFQATT, SNEGSKA (reference sequence). V shed 6 bases, J shed 5 bases, and the junction held 11 bases outside the gene matches. The CDR3 totals 16 residues.

The chain joins TRBV28 to TRBJ2-7; D uncertain. V gave up 4 bases and J gave up 4 bases, with 11 bases separating them. There are 13 residues in the CDR3. Looked up from germline, CDR1 is MDHEN and CDR2 is SYDVKM. The CDR3 sequence: CASSSSPSYEQYF. DNA of the CDR3: TGTGCCAGCAGTTCCTCCCCAAGTTACGAGCAGTACTTC.